The 27 T cell receptor beta chains given below trace back to one sample, sequenced in a study of chemoradiotherapy in HPV16-positive cancers. This table comes from immunoSEQ multiplex PCR, and its TCRdb copy is limited to in-frame clones, with some not included. The sample includes fewer than 40,000 clones, approximately 88% of them seen just once. The source material was blood, sampled from a patient who underwent chemoradiotherapy. The receptors stem from a human donor with HPV-associated anogenital cancer.

The chain employs TRBV28 and TRBJ1-2; D may be TRBD1 (5 bases). The CDR3 sequence is 13 residues long. V gave up 6 bases and J gave up 5 bases, with 13 bases separating them. CDR1 is MDHEN, CDR2 SYDVKM, per germline. The CDR3 sequence: CASSTQGAYGYTF. The CDR3 DNA reads TGTGCCAGCAGCACTCAGGGAGCATATGGCTACACCTTC.

The V call is TRBV6-1, the J call TRBJ2-3; TRBD2 agrees at 8 bases. Germline-derived CDR1 and CDR2 are MNHNS and SASEGT. This CDR3 has 15 amino acids. J was trimmed by 3 bases and V by 1 base; bases with no gene match: 3. CDR3 in amino acids: CASSEVSSGTDTQYF. CDR3 DNA sequence: TGTGCCAGCAGTGAAGTGTCTAGCGGGACAGATACGCAGTATTTT.

This clone appeared a few times. The V and J genes are TRBV5-1 and TRBJ2-1; TRBD2 aligns across 11 bases. V was clipped by 2 bases and J by 8 bases; unmatched bases: 18. This CDR3 contains 19 residues. Germline CDR1 and CDR2: SGHRS and YFSETQ. As DNA, the CDR3 is TGCGCCAGCAGCTTTCTAAGCAGGGGGACACTAGCGGGGGACTATGAGCAGTTCTTC. Amino acid sequence: CASSFLSRGTLAGDYEQFF.

This chain connects TRBV27 to TRBJ2-5; 7 nucleotides agree with TRBD1. Germline V gene lookup returns CDR1 MNHEY and CDR2 SMNVEV (reference sequence). V gave up 2 bases and J gave up 4 bases; unmatched junction bases: 1. The CDR3 is 13 amino acids. The CDR3 nucleotides read TGTGCCAGCAGTTTAAGGGGGCTAGAGACCCAGTACTTC. This sequence encodes CASSLRGLETQYF.

This clone was observed a few times. The V and J genes are TRBV9 and TRBJ1-1; tentatively, D is TRBD1 (5 bases). CDR1 SGDLS and CDR2 YYNGEE come from the germline V gene. The CDR3 is made up of 14 amino acids. Trimming removed 1 base at V and 1 base at J, with 8 bases between. The CDR3: CASSVYGANTEAFF. CDR3 sequence (DNA): TGTGCCAGCAGCGTATACGGGGCGAACACTGAAGCTTTCTTT.

The chain is built from TRBV9 and TRBJ2-5; TRBD1 agrees at 8 bases. The germline V gene has CDR1 SGDLS and CDR2 YYNGEE. J gave up 5 bases and V 4 bases, and 10 bases lay outside the gene matches. CDR3 length: 15 residues. The CDR3: CASSPRTGTFETQYF. In DNA, the CDR3 is TGTGCCAGCAGCCCTCGGACAGGGACGTTTGAGACCCAGTACTTC. The variable domain in full, with the rest retrieved from reference TRBV9 and TRBJ2-5, is DSGVTQTPKHLITATGQRVTLRCSPRSGDLSVYWYQQSLDQGLQFLIQYYNGEERAKGNILERFSAQQFPDLHSELNLSSLELGDSALYFCASSPRTGTFETQYFGPGTRLLVL.

The chain joins TRBV4-2 to TRBJ2-3; tentatively, D is TRBD1 (6 bases). Germline CDR1 LGHNA, CDR2 YNFKEQ. The CDR3 has 17 residues. Trimming pared 0 bases from V and 1 base from J, leaving 14 bases between. The DNA of the CDR3 is TGTGCCAGCAGCCAAGAGCAGGGGCTAGTGGGCACAGATACGCAGTATTTT. Residues: CASSQEQGLVGTDTQYF.

This clone appeared once. The chain couples TRBV7-9 to TRBJ1-1; D gene ambiguous. The CDR3 totals 14 residues. V lost 1 base and J lost 4, with 10 bases in between. Germline V lookup: CDR1 SEHNR, CDR2 FQNEAQ (reference sequence). CDR3 region: CASSLGFGRTEAFF. CDR3 in DNA: TGTGCCAGCAGCTTAGGCTTCGGGCGCACTGAAGCTTTCTTT.

Turning to this clone: Other DNA sequences within the sample encode an identical CDR3. The rearrangement uses TRBV30 and TRBJ1-5, with D possibly being TRBD1 (5 bases). CDR3 size: 15 residues. CDR1 GTSNPN and CDR2 SVGIG come from the germline V gene (reference sequence). V was pared by 0 bases and J by 0 bases, with 9 bases between. CDR3 DNA sequence: TGTGCCTGGAGTGTACGGGGGATTAGCAATCAGCCCCAGCATTTT. Translated, it gives CAWSVRGISNQPQHF.

The chain uses TRBV7-9 and TRBJ2-2, with D uncertain. CDR1 is SEHNR and CDR2 is FQNEAQ in the germline V gene (reference sequence). CDR3 length: 13 amino acids. Trimming took off 3 bases at V and 1 base at J, with 3 bases between the two ends. The CDR3 nucleotides are TGTGCCAGCAGCTTTAAGAACACCGGGGAGCTGTTTTTT. Protein: CASSFKNTGELFF.

V gene TRBV14 combines with J gene TRBJ1-1; D ambiguous. Trimming cost V 0 bases and J 8 bases, with 7 bases left between them. CDR3 length: 12 amino acids. Germline V gives CDR1 SGHDN, CDR2 FVKESK. CDR3 coding DNA: TGTGCCAGCAGCCAAGAGATAGGCGAAGCTTTCTTT. Its protein is CASSQEIGEAFF.

The rearrangement joins TRBV5-6 to TRBJ1-1; D is uncertain. Germline CDR1 reads SGHDT; CDR2 reads YYEEEE. The CDR3 loop spans 12 amino acids. V was shortened by 4 bases and J by 11 bases, with 15 bases between the two germline ends. The CDR3: CASSEAGMAAFF. The DNA for the CDR3 is TGTGCCAGCAGCGAAGCAGGTATGGCTGCTTTCTTT. Variable domain in full (rest from reference TRBV5-6 and TRBJ1-1): DAGVTQSPTHLIKTRGQQVTLRCSPKSGHDTVSWYQQALGQGPQFIFQYYEEEERQRGNFPDRFSGHQFPNYSSELNVNALLLGDSALYLCASSEAGMAAFFGQGTRLTVV.

This clone was seen a handful of times. The J gene is TRBJ1-1, the V gene TRBV10-3; D unclear. Trimming took off 4 bases at V and 1 base at J, with 7 bases between the two ends. The CDR3 loop spans 13 amino acids. Germline CDR1 reads ENHRY; CDR2 reads SYGVKD. The CDR3: CAISGGPNTEAFF. The CDR3 nucleotides read TGTGCCATCAGTGGAGGCCCGAACACTGAAGCTTTCTTT.

The J gene is TRBJ2-5, the V gene TRBV11-2; a possible D gene is TRBD2 (6 bases). V was clipped by 5 bases and J by 2 bases, with 12 bases between them. Germline V gene lookup returns CDR1 SGHAT and CDR2 FQNNGV. The CDR3 extends over 14 amino acids. The CDR3 nucleotides are TGTGCCAGCAGCGCACGACTAGATCAAGAGACCCAGTACTTC. Its translation is CASSARLDQETQYF.

CDR3 in amino acids: CTSSQEAGPESYEQYF. CDR3 nucleotides: TGCACCAGCAGCCAAGAGGCAGGCCCCGAATCCTACGAGCAGTACTTC. J is TRBJ2-7 and V is TRBV1; the DNA was not compared with TRBD1, the D call given in the table. TRBV1 is reported as a pseudogene. The CDR3 spans 16 residues.

V and J are TRBV7-2 and TRBJ2-1; a possible D gene is TRBD2 (5 bases). This CDR3 region has 13 residues. V lost 4 bases, J lost 6 bases, and 10 bases lay in between. Germline CDR1 reads SGHTA; CDR2 reads FQGNSA. The CDR3 nucleotides are TGTGCCAGCAGCTACGGACTGGGCAATGAGCAGTTCTTC. Translation: CASSYGLGNEQFF.

V is TRBV5-4 and J is TRBJ2-3; tentatively, D is TRBD2 (6 bases). Looked up from germline, CDR1 is SGHNT and CDR2 is YYREEE (reference sequence). Trimming took off 4 bases at V and 2 bases at J, with 17 bases between the two ends. This CDR3 is built from 16 residues. Written as DNA, the CDR3 is TGTGCCAGCAGCACCCGGACTACACGGAACACAGATACGCAGTATTTT. This codes for CASSTRTTRNTDTQYF.

This clone was detected only once. The chain couples TRBV30 to TRBJ1-1, with D possibly TRBD1 on 6 matching bases. Between the trimmed V and J ends, which lost 0 bases and 5 bases, there was a span of 19 bases. The germline CDR1 and CDR2 sequences are GTSNPN and SVGIG (reference sequence). CDR3 length equals 16 residues. The DNA of the CDR3 is TGTGCCTGGAGTGTCATCTATCGGGGGGCTGTAACTGAAGCTTTCTTT. Its protein is CAWSVIYRGAVTEAFF.

This chain connects TRBV9 to TRBJ2-2; 8 bases fit TRBD2. This CDR3 is built from 17 residues. CDR1 and CDR2 (germline): SGDLS, YYNGEE. With V trimmed by 3 bases and J by 2 bases, 9 bases remained unmatched. The CDR3 is CASSGDPGGANTGELFF. In DNA form, the CDR3 reads TGTGCCAGCAGCGGCGACCCCGGGGGGGCCAACACCGGGGAGCTGTTTTTT.

Remarks on this clone: The limits of the CDR3 on the DNA are not certain, so only TCRdb's listed CDR3 is given. The V call is TRBV9, the J call TRBJ2-1. Per germline, CDR1 SGDLS and CDR2 YYNGEE. The CDR3 spans 12 residues, counting both ends. The CDR3 sequence: CASSVGRGTPFF.

V usage is TRBV29-1 and J usage is TRBJ2-7; TRBD2 matches 7 bases. CDR1 is SQVTM, CDR2 ANQGSEA, per germline. V dropped 4 bases and J dropped 0; count of bases not matched to a gene: 6. CDR3 size: 14 residues. The CDR3 sequence: CSVVGGSSSYEQYF. CDR3 DNA: TGCAGCGTTGTGGGAGGGTCTAGCTCCTACGAGCAGTACTTC.

The rearrangement uses TRBV11-1 and TRBJ2-2; no clear D. The germline gives CDR1 SGHAT, CDR2 FQDESV (reference sequence). Trimming took off 4 bases at V and 5 bases at J, with 11 bases between the two ends. CDR3 length: 14 amino acids. The CDR3 reads CASSSHVGTGELFF. In nucleotides, the CDR3 is TGTGCCAGCAGCTCCCACGTTGGGACCGGGGAGCTGTTTTTT.

The rearrangement uses TRBV11-3 and TRBJ2-7; 8 nucleotides match TRBD1. From germline, CDR1 is SGHNT and CDR2 YENEEA. CDR3 size: 15 residues. The J segment lost 1 base and the V segment lost 5 bases, leaving 7 bases of the junction unmatched. CDR3 region: CASSPGTGESYEQYF. In nucleotides, the CDR3 is TGTGCCAGCAGCCCGGGGACAGGAGAATCCTACGAGCAGTACTTC. Full variable domain (rest looked up from reference TRBV11-3 and TRBJ2-7): EAGVVQSPRYKIIEKKQPVAFWCNPISGHNTLYWYLQNLGQGPELLIRYENEEAVDDSQLPKDRFSAERLKGVDSTLKIQPAELGDSAVYLCASSPGTGESYEQYFGPGTRLTVT.

This sequence joins TRBV29-1 and TRBJ1-2; D unclear. Per germline, CDR1 SQVTM and CDR2 ANQGSEA. The CDR3 contains 12 residues. The V end lost 4 bases, the J end lost 0 bases, and 6 bases lay between the germline ends. Here the CDR3 reads CSVGTTNYGYTF. CDR3 coding DNA: TGCAGCGTTGGGACGACTAACTATGGCTACACCTTC.

A single count supports this clone. The genes are TRBV2 and TRBJ2-5; D not certain. Trimming shortened V by 8 bases and J by 1 base, and 8 bases separated the two germline ends. The CDR3 consists of 12 residues. The germline V gene encodes CDR1 SNHLY and CDR2 FYNNEI. The CDR3 DNA reads as TGTGCCAGCGACACGGTCCAAGAGACCCAGTACTTC. Translation gives CASDTVQETQYF. The full variable domain, completed using reference TRBV2 and TRBJ2-5, is EPEVTQTPSHQVTQMGQEVILRCVPISNHLYFYWYRQILGQKVEFLVSFYNNEISEKSEIFDDQFSVERPDGSNFTLKIRSTKLEDSAMYFCASDTVQETQYFGPGTRLLVL.

V usage is TRBV7-2 and J usage is TRBJ1-2, with 8 bases that match TRBD1. The CDR3 extends over 14 amino acids. Germline values: CDR1 SGHTA, CDR2 FQGNSA. The V gene end was trimmed by 5 bases and the J gene end by 4 bases; junction bases not matched to a gene: 6. The CDR3 DNA reads TGTGCCAGCAGCCTCCGGGACAGGAGCTATGGCTACACCTTC. Residues: CASSLRDRSYGYTF.

The chain recombines TRBV2 with TRBJ1-5, with D uncertain. This CDR3 comprises 15 residues. V dropped 6 bases and J dropped 4 bases, with 16 bases sitting between them. Germline assignment: CDR1 SNHLY and CDR2 FYNNEI. DNA of the CDR3: TGTGCCAGCAGACGCCGGGAGGGAGGGAATCAGCCCCAGCATTTT. It specifies CASRRREGGNQPQHF. Using reference TRBV2 and TRBJ1-5 for the parts outside the CDR3, the full variable domain is EPEVTQTPSHQVTQMGQEVILRCVPISNHLYFYWYRQILGQKVEFLVSFYNNEISEKSEIFDDQFSVERPDGSNFTLKIRSTKLEDSAMYFCASRRREGGNQPQHFGDGTRLSIL.